This T cell receptor beta chain was profiled in a study of post-analysis software for immune sequencing data. In the study overall: Multiple sclerosis in the patients followed relapsing-remitting, secondary progressive and progressive-relapsing courses.

Study outcomes and limitations: When patients were compared with controls, a handful of TRBV segments were more frequent, TRBV5-6, TRBV5-1 and TRBV20-1 among them. Those with multiple sclerosis, the patient group, showed significantly lower normalized Chao1 diversity than controls. F measure showed strong co-clustering of same-batch samples.

The TCR beta cDNA libraries carried unique molecular identifiers. Via MiXCR, TCRdb re-called the PCR reads, giving one row per CDR3 protein. This table has about 430,000 distinct CDR3 sequences, 35% to 45% appearing once. From germline, CDR1 is SGHRS and CDR2 YFSETQ. Unmatched junction bases numbered 9, after V lost 4 bases and J lost 4 bases. The CDR3 has 16 amino acids. This clonotype occurred once. Its target is not known. The sequence derives from a girl aged 2 to 9 with multiple sclerosis. Sequencing was performed on blood. V and J are TRBV5-1 and TRBJ2-3; 10 positions match TRBD1. CDR3 bases: TGCGCCAGCAGCATTACCGGGACAGGGGTGGCAGATACGCAGTATTTT. Translation gives CASSITGTGVADTQYF.